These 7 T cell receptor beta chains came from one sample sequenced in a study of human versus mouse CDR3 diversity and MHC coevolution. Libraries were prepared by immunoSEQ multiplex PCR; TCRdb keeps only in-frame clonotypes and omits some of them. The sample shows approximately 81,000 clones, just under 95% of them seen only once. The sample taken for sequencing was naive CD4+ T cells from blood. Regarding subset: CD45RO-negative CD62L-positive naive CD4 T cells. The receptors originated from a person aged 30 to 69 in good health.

The CDR3 bases are TGTGCCAGCAGCTCGGGACAGGGAGTTCATCAGCCCCAGCATTTT. Protein: CASSSGQGVHQPQHF. J is TRBJ1-5 and V is TRBV7-2; 9 positions match TRBD1. V was clipped by 4 bases and J by 5 bases; unmatched bases: 6. Germline CDR1 SGHTA, CDR2 FQGNSA. The CDR3 has 15 residues.

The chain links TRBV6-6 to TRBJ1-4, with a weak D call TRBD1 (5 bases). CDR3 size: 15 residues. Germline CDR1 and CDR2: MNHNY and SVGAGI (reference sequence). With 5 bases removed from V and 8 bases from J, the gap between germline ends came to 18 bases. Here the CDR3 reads CASSASRVGKEKLFF. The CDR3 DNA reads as TGTGCCAGCAGTGCCTCCAGGGTGGGGAAGGAAAAACTGTTTTTT.

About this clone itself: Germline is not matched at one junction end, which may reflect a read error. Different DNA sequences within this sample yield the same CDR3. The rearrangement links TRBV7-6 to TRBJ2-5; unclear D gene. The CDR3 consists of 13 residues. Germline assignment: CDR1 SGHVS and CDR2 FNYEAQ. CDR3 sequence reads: CASSPHNAETQYF. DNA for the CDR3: TGTGCTAGCAGCCCCCATAACGCGGAGACCCAGTACTTC. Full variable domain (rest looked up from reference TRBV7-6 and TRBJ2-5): GAGVSQSPRYKVTKRGQDVALRCDPISGHVSLYWYRQALGQGPEFLTYFNYEAQQDKSGLPNDRFSAERPEGSISTLTIQRTEQRDSAMYRCASSPHNAETQYFGPGTRLLVL.

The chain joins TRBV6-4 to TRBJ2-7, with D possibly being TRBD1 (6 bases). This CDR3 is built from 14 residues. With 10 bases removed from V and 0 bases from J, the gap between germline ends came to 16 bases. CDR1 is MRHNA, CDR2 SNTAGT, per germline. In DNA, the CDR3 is TGTGCCATCGGGACATGTCGGTGCTCCTACGAGCAGTACTTC. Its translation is CAIGTCRCSYEQYF.

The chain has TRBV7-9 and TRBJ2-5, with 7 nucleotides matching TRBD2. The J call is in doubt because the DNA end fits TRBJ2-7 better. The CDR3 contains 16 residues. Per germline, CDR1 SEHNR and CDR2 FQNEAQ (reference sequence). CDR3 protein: CASSLEGRGSSYEQYF. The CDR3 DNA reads TGTGCCAGCAGCTTAGAGGGGCGGGGGAGCTCCTACGAGCAGTACTTC.

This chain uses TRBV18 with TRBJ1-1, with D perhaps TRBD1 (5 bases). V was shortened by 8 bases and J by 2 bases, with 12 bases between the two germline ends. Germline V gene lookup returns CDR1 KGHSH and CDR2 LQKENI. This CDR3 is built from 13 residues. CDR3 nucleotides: TGTGCCAGCCTGACAGACCTTAACACTGAAGCTTTCTTT. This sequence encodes CASLTDLNTEAFF.

The CDR3 sequence: CASSVGPGTTYEQYF. The CDR3, as DNA: TGTGCCAGCAGCGTAGGTCCCGGGACAACCTACGAGCAGTACTTC. This rearrangement joins TRBV9 to TRBJ2-7, with D possibly TRBD1 on 6 matching bases. This CDR3 is 15 amino acids long. Germline V lookup: CDR1 SGDLS, CDR2 YYNGEE. V lost 0 bases, J lost 2 bases, and 12 bases lay in between.